A single sample gave rise to the 14 T cell receptor beta chains below, sequenced in a study of cytomegalovirus exposure and HLA in healthy donors (dated 2017 in TCRdb). Preparation of the library involved the immunoSEQ multiplex PCR assay. The multiplex PCR relied on a mix of 60 forward primers for TCR Vbeta segments and 13 reverse primers for TCR Jbeta segments. TCRdb mirrors the immuneACCESS table, restricted to in-frame sequences. Some clones are absent from its copies; in checked studies, under half trace to an unresolved V gene, and the reason for the others is unknown. This sample holds some 150,000 clones; about 79% were observed only once. The biggest ten clones account for 1.5% to 2% of the sample. The sample comprised PBMCs. These receptors were taken from a female donor in good health and CMV-seropositive.

Points on this clone: One end of the junction fails to match germline, which may point to a read error. V usage is TRBV19 and J usage is TRBJ2-3, with D possibly being TRBD1 (6 bases). Germline assignment: CDR1 LNHDA and CDR2 SQIVND (reference sequence). The CDR3 extends over 15 amino acids. As DNA, the CDR3 is TGTTCCAGTAGTGATCAAGGGACATATTCCGATACGCAGTATTTT. Amino acids: CSSSDQGTYSDTQYF.

The V gene is TRBV6-1, the J gene TRBJ2-3, with 8 bases aligning to TRBD1. Germline V gene lookup returns CDR1 MNHNS and CDR2 SASEGT. The V and J ends lost 5 bases and 4 bases, in that order; junction bases with no gene match: 8. The CDR3 length is 15 residues. CDR3 DNA: TGTGCCAGCAGTAGGAGTGCAGGGGGCGCAGATACGCAGTATTTT. As protein: CASSRSAGGADTQYF.

The V gene is TRBV9, the J gene TRBJ1-1; D remains unclear. Trimming removed 4 bases at V and 1 base at J, with 14 bases between. The length of the CDR3 is 15 residues. CDR1 and CDR2 (germline): SGDLS, YYNGEE. The CDR3 DNA reads TGTGCCAGCAGCCCGAGGGCAAACCCGAACACTGAAGCTTTCTTT. Translated: CASSPRANPNTEAFF.

This clone has just a few counts. The chain has TRBV11-2 and TRBJ2-3; no definite D call. The length of the CDR3 is 11 residues. The germline V and J ends were trimmed by 4 bases and 7 bases, with 6 bases remaining between them. Germline loops: CDR1 SGHAT, CDR2 FQNNGV. The CDR3 nucleotides read TGTGCCAGCAGCTCCGACAATACGCAGTATTTT. It translates to CASSSDNTQYF.

The V and J genes are TRBV6-1 and TRBJ1-2; TRBD1 might be the D (6 bases). V shed 8 bases and J shed 2 bases, with 9 bases lying between them. The CDR3 consists of 12 residues. CDR1 and CDR2 from the germline V gene are MNHNS and SASEGT. The DNA for the CDR3 is TGTGCCAGCGAACAGGGAAACTATGGCTACACCTTC. Its protein is CASEQGNYGYTF.

Only one count was recorded for this clone. This sequence joins TRBV4-2 and TRBJ1-4, with TRBD1 matching over 8 bases. The J segment lost 6 bases and the V segment lost 4 bases, leaving 7 bases of the junction unmatched. Germline V CDR1 and CDR2: LGHNA, YNFKEQ. The CDR3 covers 15 residues. Here the CDR3 DNA reads TGTGCCAGCAGCCCCTTGACAGGGGAAGATGAAAAACTGTTTTTT. The encoded protein is CASSPLTGEDEKLFF.

The chain joins TRBV5-1 to TRBJ2-4; TRBD1 matches 8 bases. V shed 2 bases, J shed 7 bases, and the junction held 8 bases outside the gene matches. CDR1 and CDR2 (germline): SGHRS, YFSETQ. CDR3 size: 15 residues. The CDR3 spells CASSFAGTGSNIQYF. The CDR3 coding sequence is TGCGCCAGCAGCTTTGCCGGGACAGGATCGAACATTCAGTACTTC.

The chain couples TRBV7-2 to TRBJ2-5; 12 nucleotides line up with TRBD2. Germline values: CDR1 SGHTA, CDR2 FQGNSA. CDR3 length: 18 residues. The J segment lost 1 base and the V segment lost 2 bases, leaving 8 bases of the junction unmatched. CDR3 in DNA: TGTGCCAGCAGCTTAATGGTGCTAGCGGGGGGGTTCCAAGAGACCCAGTACTTC. This translates into CASSLMVLAGGFQETQYF.

The chain joins TRBV2 to TRBJ2-3; 8 bases match TRBD2. CDR3 length equals 16 residues. Per germline, CDR1 SNHLY and CDR2 FYNNEI. V lost 6 bases and J lost 3; bases outside the gene matches: 11. The CDR3 loop is CASRGPLAGWTDTQYF. CDR3 sequence (DNA): TGTGCCAGCAGAGGTCCTTTAGCGGGATGGACAGATACGCAGTATTTT.

J is TRBJ2-7 and V is TRBV6-1; D may be TRBD1 (6 bases). The CDR3 sequence is 14 residues long. Trimming cost V 6 bases and J 3 bases, with 15 bases left between them. Germline V gene data show CDR1 as MNHNS and CDR2 as SASEGT. This chain's CDR3 is CASREPGEIYEQYF. The CDR3 nucleotides read TGTGCCAGCAGGGAGCCAGGGGAAATCTACGAGCAGTACTTC.

This clone was picked up a small number of times. CDR3 nucleotide sequence: TGTGCCAGCAGTTGGGGGGTCGGCAATCAGCCCCAGCATTTT. Translated, it gives CASSWGVGNQPQHF. V is TRBV6-5 and J is TRBJ1-5; D may be TRBD1 (5 bases). This CDR3 is 14 amino acids long. V shed 4 bases and J shed 2 bases, with 9 bases lying between them. CDR1 and CDR2 (germline): MNHEY, SVGAGI.

The chain has TRBV5-1 and TRBJ1-3; 8 bases match TRBD1. Per germline, CDR1 SGHRS and CDR2 YFSETQ. CDR3 length: 13 residues. Trimming removed 4 bases from V and 9 bases from J; junction bases left unmatched: 6. The CDR3 loop is CASSETGVGTIYF. Here the CDR3 DNA reads TGCGCCAGCAGCGAGACAGGGGTAGGCACCATATATTTT.

The chain links TRBV28 to TRBJ1-1; D ambiguous. Germline V gives CDR1 MDHEN, CDR2 SYDVKM. CDR3 length: 15 residues. V dropped 3 bases and J dropped 4 bases, with 15 bases sitting between them. For the CDR3, the DNA is TGTGCCAGCAGTTTGAATGGTGGAAGAGGCACTGAAGCTTTCTTT. Translated, it gives CASSLNGGRGTEAFF.

This clone appeared a few times. The gene calls are TRBV7-9 and TRBJ2-3; D might be TRBD2 (6 bases). CDR1 is SEHNR and CDR2 is FQNEAQ in the germline V gene (reference sequence). The germline V and J ends were trimmed by 5 bases and 4 bases, with 16 bases remaining between them. The CDR3 totals 15 residues. CDR3 DNA sequence: TGTGCCAGCAGCCCTCGGGACTGGAGCGCAGATACGCAGTATTTT. Amino acid sequence: CASSPRDWSADTQYF.